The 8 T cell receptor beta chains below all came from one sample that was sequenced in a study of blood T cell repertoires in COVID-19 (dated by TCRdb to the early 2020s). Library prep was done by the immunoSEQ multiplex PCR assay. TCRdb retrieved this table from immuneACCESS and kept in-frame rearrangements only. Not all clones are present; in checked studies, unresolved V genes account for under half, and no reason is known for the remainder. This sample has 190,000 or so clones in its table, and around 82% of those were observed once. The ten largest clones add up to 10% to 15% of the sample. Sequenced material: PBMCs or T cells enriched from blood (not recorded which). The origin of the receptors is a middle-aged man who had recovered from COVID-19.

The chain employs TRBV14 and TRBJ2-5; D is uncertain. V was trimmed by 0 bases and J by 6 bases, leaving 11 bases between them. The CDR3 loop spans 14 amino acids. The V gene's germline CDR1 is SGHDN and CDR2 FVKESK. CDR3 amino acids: CASSQEPGIKTQYF. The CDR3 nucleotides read TGTGCCAGCAGCCAAGAGCCGGGTATTAAGACCCAGTACTTC.

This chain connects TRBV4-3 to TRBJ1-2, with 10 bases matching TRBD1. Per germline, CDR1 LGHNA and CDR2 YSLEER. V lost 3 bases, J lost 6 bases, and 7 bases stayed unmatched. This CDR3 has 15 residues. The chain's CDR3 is CASSHETGGADGYTF. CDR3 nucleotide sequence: TGCGCCAGCAGCCACGAGACAGGGGGCGCGGATGGCTACACCTTC.

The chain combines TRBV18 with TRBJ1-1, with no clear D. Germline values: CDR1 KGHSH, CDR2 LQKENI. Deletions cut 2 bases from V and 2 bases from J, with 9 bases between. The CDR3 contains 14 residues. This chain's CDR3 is CASSPWNSNTEAFF. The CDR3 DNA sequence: TGTGCCAGCTCACCATGGAACAGCAACACTGAAGCTTTCTTT.

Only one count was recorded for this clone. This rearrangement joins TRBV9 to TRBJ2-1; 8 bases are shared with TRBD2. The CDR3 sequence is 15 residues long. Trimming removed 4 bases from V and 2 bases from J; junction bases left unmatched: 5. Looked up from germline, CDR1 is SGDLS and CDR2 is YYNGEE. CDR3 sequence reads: CASSLTSVTYNEQFF. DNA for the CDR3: TGTGCCAGCAGCTTGACTAGCGTGACCTACAATGAGCAGTTCTTC.

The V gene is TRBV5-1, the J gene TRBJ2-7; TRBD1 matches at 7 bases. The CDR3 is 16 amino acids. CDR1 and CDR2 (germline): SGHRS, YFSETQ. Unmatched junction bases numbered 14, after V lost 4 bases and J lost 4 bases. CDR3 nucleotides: TGCGCCAGCAGCCCTGACCCGACAGGGCTAATTTACGAGCAGTACTTC. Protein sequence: CASSPDPTGLIYEQYF.

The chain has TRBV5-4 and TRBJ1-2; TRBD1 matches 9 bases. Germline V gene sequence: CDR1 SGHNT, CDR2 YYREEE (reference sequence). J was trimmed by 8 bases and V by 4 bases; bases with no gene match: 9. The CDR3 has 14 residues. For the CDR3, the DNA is TGTGCCAGCAGCACCGGGACAGGGATGGTCGGCTACACCTTC. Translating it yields CASSTGTGMVGYTF.

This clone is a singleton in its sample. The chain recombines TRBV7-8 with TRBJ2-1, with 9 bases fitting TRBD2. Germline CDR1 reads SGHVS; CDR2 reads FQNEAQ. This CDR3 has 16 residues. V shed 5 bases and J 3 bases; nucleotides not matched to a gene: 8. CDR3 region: CASSTWLAGIYNEQFF. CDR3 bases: TGTGCCAGCAGCACGTGGCTAGCGGGGATCTACAATGAGCAGTTCTTC.

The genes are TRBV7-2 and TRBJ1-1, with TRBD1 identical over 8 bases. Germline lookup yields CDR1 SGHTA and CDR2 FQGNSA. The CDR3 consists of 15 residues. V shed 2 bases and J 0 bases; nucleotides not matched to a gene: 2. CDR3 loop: CASSLQGALNTEAFF. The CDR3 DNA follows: TGTGCCAGCAGCTTACAGGGGGCATTGAACACTGAAGCTTTCTTT. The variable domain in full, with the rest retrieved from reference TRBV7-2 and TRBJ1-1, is GAGVSQSPSNKVTEKGKDVELRCDPISGHTALYWYRQSLGQGLEFLIYFQGNSAPDKSGLPSDRFSAERTGGSVSTLTIQRTQQEDSAVYLCASSLQGALNTEAFFGQGTRLTVV.